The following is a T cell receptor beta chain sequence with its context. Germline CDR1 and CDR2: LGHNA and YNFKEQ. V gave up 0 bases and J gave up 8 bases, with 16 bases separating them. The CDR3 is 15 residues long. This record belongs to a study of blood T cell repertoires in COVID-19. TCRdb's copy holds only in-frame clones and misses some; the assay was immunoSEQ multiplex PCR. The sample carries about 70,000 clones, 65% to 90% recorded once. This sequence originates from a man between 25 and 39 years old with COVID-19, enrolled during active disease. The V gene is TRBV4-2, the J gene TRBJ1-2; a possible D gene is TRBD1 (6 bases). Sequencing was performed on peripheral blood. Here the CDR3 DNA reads TGTGCCAGCAGCCAAGATATTCACAGGGTGGACGGCTACACCTTC. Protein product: CASSQDIHRVDGYTF.